A selection of T cell receptor beta chains follows, all from one sample in a study of blood T cell repertoires in COVID-19. Libraries were prepared by immunoSEQ multiplex PCR; TCRdb keeps only in-frame clonotypes and omits some of them. The table has roughly 120,000 clones, under 80% seen once. The material sequenced was peripheral blood. The receptor source for this set is a man in his forties or fifties with acute or convalescent COVID-19. The CDR3 runs from the conserved cysteine through the conserved F or W. A D gene is named only where the DNA matches it firmly. Clone size is not always given. Where it is, it says once, few, many or a class for expanded clones.

D gene,V gene,CDR3 length,clone size,J gene,CDR3 DNA,CDR3 protein
TRBD1,TRBV6-5,13,-,TRBJ1-1,TGTGCCAGCAGTTCGACAGGGGACACTGAAGCTTTCTTT,CASSSTGDTEAFF
-,TRBV18,13,-,TRBJ1-1,TGTGCCAGCTCACCAGAGGGGAACACTGAAGCTTTCTTT,CASSPEGNTEAFF
TRBD2,TRBV6-4,15,-,TRBJ2-2,TGTGCCAGCAGAAGTGCGGGGGCGAACACCGGGGAGCTGTTTTTT,CASRSAGANTGELFF
TRBD1,TRBV18,14,-,TRBJ1-1,TGTGCCAGCTCACTTGGACAGGCGAACACTGAAGCTTTCTTT,CASSLGQANTEAFF
-,TRBV19,12,few,TRBJ1-1,TGTGCCAGTAGTATAGGAGGGGACAAGGCTTTCTTT,CASSIGGDKAFF
TRBD1,TRBV2,14,-,TRBJ1-6,TGTGCCAGCAGGGACAGGGTAGGGAATTCACCCCTCCACTTT,CASRDRVGNSPLHF
-,TRBV6-2/TRBV6-3,13,few,TRBJ1-2,TGTGCCAGCAGTTCCCCGGGAGTATATGGCTACACCTTC,CASSSPGVYGYTF
TRBD1,TRBV24-1,14,-,TRBJ1-2,TGTGCCACCAGTGATCAGTCAGGGGGCTATGGCTACACCTTC,CATSDQSGGYGYTF
TRBD1,TRBV7-3,14,-,TRBJ1-1,TGTGCCAGCAGCCCCTTAGGACAGGGCACTGAAGCTTTCTTT,CASSPLGQGTEAFF
-,TRBV3-1/TRBV3-2,14,-,TRBJ1-6,TGTGCCAGCAGCCAAGCGCAGCCGGAGGGGCCCCTCCACTTT,CASSQAQPEGPLHF
-,TRBV4-1,15,-,TRBJ1-3,TGCGCCAGCAGCCAAGAGACAGCCTCTGGAAACACCATATATTTT,CASSQETASGNTIYF
TRBD1,TRBV4-1,17,-,TRBJ2-5,TGCGCCAGCAGGACCGGGACAGGGGGCGCGTCGGGAGAGACCCAGTACTTC,CASRTGTGGASGETQYF
-,TRBV30,13,-,TRBJ2-3,TGTGCCTGGAAGGAGAGGGCTACAGATACGCAGTATTTT,CAWKERATDTQYF
-,TRBV6-5,14,-,TRBJ2-2,TGTGCCAGCAACCCCGGTTATAACACCGGGGAGCTGTTTTTT,CASNPGYNTGELFF
TRBD1,TRBV28,12,-,TRBJ1-1,TGTGCCAGCAGTTTAACAGGGGGGGAAGCTTTCTTT,CASSLTGGEAFF
TRBD1,TRBV30,13,-,TRBJ1-5,TGTGCCTGGGGGGGACAGGGCAGTCAGCCCCAGCATTTT,CAWGGQGSQPQHF
-,TRBV5-6,15,-,TRBJ2-1,TGTGCCAGCAGCTTGGAGTGGAGCTCCTACAATGAGCAGTTCTTC,CASSLEWSSYNEQFF
TRBD1,TRBV6-6,13,-,TRBJ1-2,TGTGCCAGCAGTGCACAGGGGTTGGATGGCTACACCTTC,CASSAQGLDGYTF
-,TRBV7-9,14,-,TRBJ2-7,TGTGCCAGCAGCTTCCGTGGGAGAGGGTACGAGCAGTACTTC,CASSFRGRGYEQYF
-,TRBV19,11,-,TRBJ2-7,TGTGCCAGTAGTTGGCTCAACGAGCAGTACTTC,CASSWLNEQYF
-,TRBV19,14,-,TRBJ2-1,TGTGCCAGTAGTATTTGGGACAATGACAATGAGCAGTTCTTC,CASSIWDNDNEQFF
-,TRBV5-1,18,-,TRBJ1-1,TGCGCCAGCAGCCATTTGGATTTCAGGGTCCAGCGGAACACTGAAGCTTTCTTT,CASSHLDFRVQRNTEAFF
-,TRBV11-1,12,-,TRBJ1-2,TGTGCCAGCTCGATCCAGGGCGGCGGCTACACCTTC,CASSIQGGGYTF
-,TRBV5-1,15,-,TRBJ2-1,TGCGCCAGCAGCCCGGGACAAAGCTCCTACAATGAGCAGTTCTTC,CASSPGQSSYNEQFF
-,TRBV11-3,17,-,TRBJ2-1,TGTGCCAGCAGCTCCAGGGGGCAGCGGGGCTCCCACAATGAGCAGTTCTTC,CASSSRGQRGSHNEQFF
TRBD1,TRBV7-9,13,-,TRBJ1-1,TGTGCCAGCAGCGGACAGGGCGACACTGAAGCTTTCTTT,CASSGQGDTEAFF
-,TRBV6-6,12,few,TRBJ1-2,TGTGCCAGCAGTCGTGGAGACTATGGCTACACCTTC,CASSRGDYGYTF
-,TRBV14,15,-,TRBJ2-2,TGTGCCAGCAGCCAAGTTGGGGCGTTCACCGGGGAGCTGTTTTTT,CASSQVGAFTGELFF
-,TRBV3-1/TRBV3-2,12,-,TRBJ2-7,TGTGCCAGCAGCCAAAGCCGGTGGGAGCAGTACTTC,CASSQSRWEQYF
TRBD1,TRBV5-6,15,once,TRBJ1-5,TGTGCCAGCAGCTCCGGGACAGGGGCACTCCAGCCCCAGCATTTT,CASSSGTGALQPQHF
-,TRBV10-1,14,-,TRBJ2-1,TGCGCCAGCAGCATTCGCGGGCGGGACAATGAGCAGTTCTTC,CASSIRGRDNEQFF
-,TRBV19,15,-,TRBJ2-7,TGTGCCAGTAGTCCCCAGGGGGGATGGGATCGCGAGCAGTACTTC,CASSPQGGWDREQYF
TRBD1,TRBV28,13,-,TRBJ1-4,TGTGCCACCTCGACAGGGTTTAATGAAAAACTGTTTTTT,CATSTGFNEKLFF
-,TRBV19,15,-,TRBJ1-6,TGTGCCAGTAGTTTTTCGGGACAATTGAATTCACCCCTCCACTTT,CASSFSGQLNSPLHF
-,TRBV19,13,-,TRBJ1-1,TGTGCCAGTAGTAGCACAGGGCCCCCTGAAGCTTTCTTT,CASSSTGPPEAFF
TRBD1,TRBV29-1,14,-,TRBJ2-7,TGCAGCGTTGATGCCGGGACAGGGGTTCCCGAGCAGTACTTC,CSVDAGTGVPEQYF
-,TRBV19,14,-,TRBJ1-5,TGTGCCAGTAGTCCCCGACGGGGCAATCAGCCCCAGCATTTT,CASSPRRGNQPQHF
-,TRBV29-1,13,-,TRBJ1-5,TGCAGCGCCACACAGGAGTTTAGTCAGCCCCAGCATTTT,CSATQEFSQPQHF
-,TRBV11-3,13,-,TRBJ2-1,TGTGCCAGCAGCCCCCACTCAGGGAATGAGCAGTTCTTC,CASSPHSGNEQFF